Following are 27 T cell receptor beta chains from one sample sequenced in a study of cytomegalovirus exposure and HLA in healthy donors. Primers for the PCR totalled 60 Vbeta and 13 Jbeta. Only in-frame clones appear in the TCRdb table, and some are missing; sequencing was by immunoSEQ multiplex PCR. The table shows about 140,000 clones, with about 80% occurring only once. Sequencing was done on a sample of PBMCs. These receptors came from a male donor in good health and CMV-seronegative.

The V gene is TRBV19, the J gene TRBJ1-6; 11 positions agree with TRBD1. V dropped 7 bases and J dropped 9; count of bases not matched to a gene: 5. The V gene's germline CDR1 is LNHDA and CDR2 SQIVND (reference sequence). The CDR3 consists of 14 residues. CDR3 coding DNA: TGTGCCAGTACCAAGGGACAGGGGGGTTCACCCCTCCACTTT. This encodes CASTKGQGGSPLHF.

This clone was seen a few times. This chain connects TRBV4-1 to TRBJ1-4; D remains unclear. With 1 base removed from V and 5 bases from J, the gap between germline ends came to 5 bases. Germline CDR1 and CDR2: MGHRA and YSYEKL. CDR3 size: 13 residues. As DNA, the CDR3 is TGCGCCAGCAGCCAAGCCCTCAATGAAAAACTGTTTTTT. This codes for CASSQALNEKLFF.

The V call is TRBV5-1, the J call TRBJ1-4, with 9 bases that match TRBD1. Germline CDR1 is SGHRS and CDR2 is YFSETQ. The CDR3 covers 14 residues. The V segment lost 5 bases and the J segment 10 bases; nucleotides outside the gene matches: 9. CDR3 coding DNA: TGCGCCAGCAGGCCTACAGGGGGCCATGCAAAACTGTTTTTT. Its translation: CASRPTGGHAKLFF.

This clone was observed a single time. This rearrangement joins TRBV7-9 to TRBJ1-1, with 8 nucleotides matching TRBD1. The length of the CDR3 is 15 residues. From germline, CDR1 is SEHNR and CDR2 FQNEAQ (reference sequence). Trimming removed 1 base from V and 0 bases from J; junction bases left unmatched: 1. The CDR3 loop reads CASSLGTGMNTEAFF. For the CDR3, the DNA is TGTGCCAGCAGCTTAGGGACAGGGATGAACACTGAAGCTTTCTTT.

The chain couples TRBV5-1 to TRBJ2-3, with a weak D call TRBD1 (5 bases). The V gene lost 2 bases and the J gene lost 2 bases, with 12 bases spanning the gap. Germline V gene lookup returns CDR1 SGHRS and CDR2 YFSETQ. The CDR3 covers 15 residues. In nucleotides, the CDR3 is TGCGCCAGCAGCTTACCCGGACAACTCACAGATACGCAGTATTTT. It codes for CASSLPGQLTDTQYF.

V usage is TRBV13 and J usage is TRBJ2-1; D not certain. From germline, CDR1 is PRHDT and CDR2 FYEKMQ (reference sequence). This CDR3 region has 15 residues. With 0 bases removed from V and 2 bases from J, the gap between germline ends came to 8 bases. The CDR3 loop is CASSLGSLPYNEQFF. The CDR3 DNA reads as TGTGCCAGCAGCTTAGGTTCCCTACCCTACAATGAGCAGTTCTTC. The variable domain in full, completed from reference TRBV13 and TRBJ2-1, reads AAGVIQSPRHLIKEKRETATLKCYPIPRHDTVYWYQQGPGQDPQFLISFYEKMQSDKGSIPDRFSAQQFSDYHSELNMSSLELGDSALYFCASSLGSLPYNEQFFGPGTRLTVL.

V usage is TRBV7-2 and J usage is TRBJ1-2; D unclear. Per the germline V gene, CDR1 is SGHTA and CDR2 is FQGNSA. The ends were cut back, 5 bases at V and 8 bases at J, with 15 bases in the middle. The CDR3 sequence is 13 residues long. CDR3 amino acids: CASSTHHPGGYTF. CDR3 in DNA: TGTGCCAGCAGCACACATCATCCGGGGGGCTACACCTTC.

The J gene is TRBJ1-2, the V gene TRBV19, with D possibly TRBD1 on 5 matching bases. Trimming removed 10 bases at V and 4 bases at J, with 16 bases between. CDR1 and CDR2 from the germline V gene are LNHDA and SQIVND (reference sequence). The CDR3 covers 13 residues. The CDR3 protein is CAIRMTVGYGYTF. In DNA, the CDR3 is TGTGCCATTCGGATGACAGTGGGCTATGGCTACACCTTC.

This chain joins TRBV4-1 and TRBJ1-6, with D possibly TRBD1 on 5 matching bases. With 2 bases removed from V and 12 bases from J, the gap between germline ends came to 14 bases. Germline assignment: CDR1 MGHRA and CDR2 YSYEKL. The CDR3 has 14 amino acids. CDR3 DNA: TGCGCCAGCAGCCAACCGGGGCAGCGGGGACCCCTCCACTTT. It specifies CASSQPGQRGPLHF.

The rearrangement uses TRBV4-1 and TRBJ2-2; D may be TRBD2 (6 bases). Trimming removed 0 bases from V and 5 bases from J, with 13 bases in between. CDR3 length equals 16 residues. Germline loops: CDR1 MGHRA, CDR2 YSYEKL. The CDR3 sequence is CASSQDRLVGTGELFF. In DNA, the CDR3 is TGCGCCAGCAGCCAAGATCGACTAGTAGGGACCGGGGAGCTGTTTTTT.

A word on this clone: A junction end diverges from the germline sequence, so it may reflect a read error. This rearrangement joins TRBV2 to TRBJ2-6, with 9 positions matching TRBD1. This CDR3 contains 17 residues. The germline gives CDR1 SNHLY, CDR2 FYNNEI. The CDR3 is CASTNRGRLSGANGLTF. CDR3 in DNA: TGTGCCAGCACCAACAGGGGGCGTCTGTCTGGGGCCAACGGCCTGACTTTC.

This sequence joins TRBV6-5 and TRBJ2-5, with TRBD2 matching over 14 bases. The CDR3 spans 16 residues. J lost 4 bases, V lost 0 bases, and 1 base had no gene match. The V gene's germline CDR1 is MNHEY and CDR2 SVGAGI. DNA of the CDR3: TGTGCCAGCAGTTACTCGGGGACTAGCGGGGGAGAGACCCAGTACTTC. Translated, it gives CASSYSGTSGGETQYF.

CDR3 coding DNA: TGTGCCAGCAGCTTGTGGGGAGACGACAGGAGCAATCAGCCCCAGCATTTT. Amino acids: CASSLWGDDRSNQPQHF. J is TRBJ1-5 and V is TRBV5-6; tentatively, D is TRBD1 (6 bases). The CDR3 runs 17 residues. Germline CDR1 and CDR2: SGHDT and YYEEEE. With 1 base removed from V and 1 base from J, the gap between germline ends came to 15 bases. The variable domain in full, completed from reference TRBV5-6 and TRBJ1-5, reads DAGVTQSPTHLIKTRGQQVTLRCSPKSGHDTVSWYQQALGQGPQFIFQYYEEEERQRGNFPDRFSGHQFPNYSSELNVNALLLGDSALYLCASSLWGDDRSNQPQHFGDGTRLSIL.

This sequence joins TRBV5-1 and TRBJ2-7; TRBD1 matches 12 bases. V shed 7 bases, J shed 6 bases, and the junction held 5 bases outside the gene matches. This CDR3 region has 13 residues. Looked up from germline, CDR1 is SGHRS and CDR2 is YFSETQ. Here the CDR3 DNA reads TGCGCCAGCGCGGGACAGGGGGCAAGCGAGCAGTACTTC. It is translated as CASAGQGASEQYF.

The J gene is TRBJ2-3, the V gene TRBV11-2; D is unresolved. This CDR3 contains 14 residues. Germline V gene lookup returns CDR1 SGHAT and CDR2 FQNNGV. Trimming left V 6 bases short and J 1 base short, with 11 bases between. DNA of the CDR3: TGTGCCAGCAGGGTGTCCCGGGGCACAGATACGCAGTATTTT. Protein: CASRVSRGTDTQYF.

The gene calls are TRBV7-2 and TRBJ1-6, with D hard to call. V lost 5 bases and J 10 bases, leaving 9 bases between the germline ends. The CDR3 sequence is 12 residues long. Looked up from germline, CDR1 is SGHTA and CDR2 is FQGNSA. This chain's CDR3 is CASSPPGSPLHF. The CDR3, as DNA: TGTGCCAGCAGCCCCCCGGGGTCACCCCTCCACTTT.

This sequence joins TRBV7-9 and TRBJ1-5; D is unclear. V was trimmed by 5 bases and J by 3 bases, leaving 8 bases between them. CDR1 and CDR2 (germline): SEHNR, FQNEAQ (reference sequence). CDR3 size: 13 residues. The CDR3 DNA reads TGTGCCAGCAGCGAGAGGGACAATCAGCCCCAGCATTTT. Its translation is CASSERDNQPQHF.

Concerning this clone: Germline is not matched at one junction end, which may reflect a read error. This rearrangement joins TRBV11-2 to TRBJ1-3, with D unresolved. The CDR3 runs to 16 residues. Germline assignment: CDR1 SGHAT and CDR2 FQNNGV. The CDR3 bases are TGTGCCAGCGGCTTAGAAAGCCGGGGAGCTGGAAACACCATATATTTT. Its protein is CASGLESRGAGNTIYF.

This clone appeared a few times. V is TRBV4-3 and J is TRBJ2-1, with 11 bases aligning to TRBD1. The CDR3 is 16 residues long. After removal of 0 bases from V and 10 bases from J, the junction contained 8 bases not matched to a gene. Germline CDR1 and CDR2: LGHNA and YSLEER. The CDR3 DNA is TGCGCCAGCAGCCAAGATTTCGGGACAGGGGGAGGAGAGCAGTTCTTC. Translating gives CASSQDFGTGGGEQFF.

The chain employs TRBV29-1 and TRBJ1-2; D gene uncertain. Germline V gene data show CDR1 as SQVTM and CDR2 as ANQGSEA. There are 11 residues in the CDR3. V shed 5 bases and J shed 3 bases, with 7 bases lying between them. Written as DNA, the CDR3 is TGCAGCGTTCGACGGGACTATGGCTACACCTTC. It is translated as CSVRRDYGYTF.

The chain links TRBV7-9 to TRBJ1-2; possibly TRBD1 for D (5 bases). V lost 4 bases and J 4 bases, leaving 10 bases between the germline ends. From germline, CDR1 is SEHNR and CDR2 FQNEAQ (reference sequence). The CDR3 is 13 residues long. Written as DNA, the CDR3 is TGTGCCAGCAGCTCGCAGGGATTCTATGGCTACACCTTC. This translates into CASSSQGFYGYTF.

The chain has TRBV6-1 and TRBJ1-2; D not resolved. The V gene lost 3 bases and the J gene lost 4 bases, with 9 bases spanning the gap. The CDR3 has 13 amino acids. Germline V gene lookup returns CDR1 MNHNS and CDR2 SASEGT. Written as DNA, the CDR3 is TGTGCCAGCAGTGATTCCGGGTTCTATGGCTACACCTTC. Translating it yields CASSDSGFYGYTF.

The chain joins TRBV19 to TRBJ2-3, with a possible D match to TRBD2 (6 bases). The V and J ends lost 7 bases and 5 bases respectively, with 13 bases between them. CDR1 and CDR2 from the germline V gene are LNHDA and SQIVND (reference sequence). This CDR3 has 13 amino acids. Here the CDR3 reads CASKRTGEDTQYF. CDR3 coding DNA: TGTGCCAGTAAACGAACGGGGGAAGATACGCAGTATTTT.

The CDR3 nucleotides read TGTGCCAGCAGCCTAACAGCGGGGGATGACAATGAGCAGTTCTTC. It is translated as CASSLTAGDDNEQFF. The chain uses TRBV4-2 and TRBJ2-1, with 8 bases matching TRBD2. CDR3 length: 15 residues. Germline assignment: CDR1 LGHNA and CDR2 YNFKEQ. Trimming took 4 bases from V and 5 from J; bases not matched to a gene: 7.

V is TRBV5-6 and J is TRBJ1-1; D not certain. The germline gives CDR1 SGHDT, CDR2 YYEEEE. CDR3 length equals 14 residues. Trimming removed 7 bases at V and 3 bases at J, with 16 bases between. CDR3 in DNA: TGTGCCAGCCTACCTTTTAGGAGTGACACTGAAGCTTTCTTT. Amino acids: CASLPFRSDTEAFF.

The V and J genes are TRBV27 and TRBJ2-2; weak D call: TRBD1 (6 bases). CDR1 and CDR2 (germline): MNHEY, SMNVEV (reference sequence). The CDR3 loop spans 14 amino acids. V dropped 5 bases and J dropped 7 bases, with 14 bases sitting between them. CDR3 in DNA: TGTGCCAGCAGTCTATGGGGGCTGGGCGGGGAGCTGTTTTTT. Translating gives CASSLWGLGGELFF.

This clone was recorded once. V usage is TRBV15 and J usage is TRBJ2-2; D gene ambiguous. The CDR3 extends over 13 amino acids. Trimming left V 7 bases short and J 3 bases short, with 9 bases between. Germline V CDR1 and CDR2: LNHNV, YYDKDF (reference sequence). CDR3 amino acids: CATKSQDTGELFF. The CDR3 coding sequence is TGTGCCACCAAATCCCAGGACACCGGGGAGCTGTTTTTT.